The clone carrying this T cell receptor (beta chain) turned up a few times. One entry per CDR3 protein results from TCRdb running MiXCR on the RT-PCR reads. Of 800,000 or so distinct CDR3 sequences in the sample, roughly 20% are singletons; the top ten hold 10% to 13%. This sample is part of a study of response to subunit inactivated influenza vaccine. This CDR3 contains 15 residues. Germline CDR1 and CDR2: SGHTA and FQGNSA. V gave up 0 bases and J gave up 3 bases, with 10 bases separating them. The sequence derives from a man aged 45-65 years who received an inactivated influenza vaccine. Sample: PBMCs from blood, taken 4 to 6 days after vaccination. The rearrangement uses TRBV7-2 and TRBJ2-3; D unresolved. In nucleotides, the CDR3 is TGTGCCAGCAGCTTAGCCCCGTCGAGGACAGATACGCAGTATTTT. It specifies CASSLAPSRTDTQYF.